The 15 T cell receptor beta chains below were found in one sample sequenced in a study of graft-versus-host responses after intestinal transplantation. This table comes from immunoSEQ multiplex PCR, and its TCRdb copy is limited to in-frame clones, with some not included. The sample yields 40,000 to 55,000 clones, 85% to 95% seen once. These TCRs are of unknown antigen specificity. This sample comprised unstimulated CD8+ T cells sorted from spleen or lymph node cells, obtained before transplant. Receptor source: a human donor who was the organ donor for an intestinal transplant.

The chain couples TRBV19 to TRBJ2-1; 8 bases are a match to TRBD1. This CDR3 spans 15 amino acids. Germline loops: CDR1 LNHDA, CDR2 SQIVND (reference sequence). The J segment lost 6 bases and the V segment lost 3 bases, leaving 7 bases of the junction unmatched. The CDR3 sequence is CASSIFIDRGNEQFF. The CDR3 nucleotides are TGTGCCAGTAGTATCTTTATCGACAGGGGCAATGAGCAGTTCTTC.

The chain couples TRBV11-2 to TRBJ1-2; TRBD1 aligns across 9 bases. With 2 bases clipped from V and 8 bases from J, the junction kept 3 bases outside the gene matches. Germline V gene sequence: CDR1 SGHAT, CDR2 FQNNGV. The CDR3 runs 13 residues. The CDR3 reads CASSLWTGDGYTF. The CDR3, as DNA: TGTGCCAGCAGCTTATGGACAGGGGACGGCTACACCTTC.

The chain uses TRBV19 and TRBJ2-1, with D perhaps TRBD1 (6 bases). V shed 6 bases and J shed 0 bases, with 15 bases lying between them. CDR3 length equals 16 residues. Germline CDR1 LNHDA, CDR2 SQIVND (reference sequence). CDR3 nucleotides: TGTGCCAGTAGACAACAGGGCTACAGCTCCTACAATGAGCAGTTCTTC. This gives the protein CASRQQGYSSYNEQFF.

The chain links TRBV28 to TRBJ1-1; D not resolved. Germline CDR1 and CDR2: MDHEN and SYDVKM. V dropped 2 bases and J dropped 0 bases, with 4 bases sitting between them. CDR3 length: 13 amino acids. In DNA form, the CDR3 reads TGTGCCAGCAGTTTAGGGATGAACACTGAAGCTTTCTTT. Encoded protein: CASSLGMNTEAFF.

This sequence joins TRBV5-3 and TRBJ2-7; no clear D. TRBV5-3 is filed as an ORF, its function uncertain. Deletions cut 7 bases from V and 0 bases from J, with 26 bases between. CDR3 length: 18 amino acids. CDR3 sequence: CARGPLMAWQHSSYEQYF. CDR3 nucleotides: TGTGCCAGAGGGCCTCTAATGGCCTGGCAACATTCCTCCTACGAGCAGTACTTC.

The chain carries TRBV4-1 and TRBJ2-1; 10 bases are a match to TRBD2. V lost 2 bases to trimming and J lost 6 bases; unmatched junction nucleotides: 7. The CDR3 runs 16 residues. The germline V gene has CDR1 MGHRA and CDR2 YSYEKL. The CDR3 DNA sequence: TGCGCCAGCAGCCAAATACCGGGACTAGCGTTCAATGAGCAGTTCTTC. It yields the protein CASSQIPGLAFNEQFF.

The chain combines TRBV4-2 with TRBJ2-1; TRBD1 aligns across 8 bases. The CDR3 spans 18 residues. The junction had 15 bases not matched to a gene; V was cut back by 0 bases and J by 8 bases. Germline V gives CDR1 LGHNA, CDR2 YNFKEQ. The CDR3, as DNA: TGTGCCAGCAGCCAAGATCACTCCGACAGGGGTTTCGTCTATGAGCAGTTCTTC. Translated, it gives CASSQDHSDRGFVYEQFF.

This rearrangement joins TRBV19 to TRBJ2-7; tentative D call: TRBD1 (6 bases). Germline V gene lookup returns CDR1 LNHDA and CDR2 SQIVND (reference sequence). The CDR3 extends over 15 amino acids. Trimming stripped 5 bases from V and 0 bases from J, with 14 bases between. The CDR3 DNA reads TGTGCCAGTAGTGCCACCACAGGGAGCTCCTACGAGCAGTACTTC. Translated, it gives CASSATTGSSYEQYF.

The CDR3 protein is CASVRQYTGELFF. The CDR3 DNA reads TGTGCCAGCGTCCGACAGTACACCGGGGAGCTGTTTTTT. The V call is TRBV2, the J call TRBJ2-2; D is possibly TRBD1 (5 bases). CDR3 length: 13 amino acids. The germline gives CDR1 SNHLY, CDR2 FYNNEI. V was trimmed by 8 bases and J by 3 bases, leaving 10 bases between them.

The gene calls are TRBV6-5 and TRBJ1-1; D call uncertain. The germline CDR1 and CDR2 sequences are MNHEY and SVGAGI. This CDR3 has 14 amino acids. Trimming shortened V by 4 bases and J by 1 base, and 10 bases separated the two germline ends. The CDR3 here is CASSSNDGNTEAFF. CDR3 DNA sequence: TGTGCCAGCAGTTCCAACGACGGGAACACTGAAGCTTTCTTT.

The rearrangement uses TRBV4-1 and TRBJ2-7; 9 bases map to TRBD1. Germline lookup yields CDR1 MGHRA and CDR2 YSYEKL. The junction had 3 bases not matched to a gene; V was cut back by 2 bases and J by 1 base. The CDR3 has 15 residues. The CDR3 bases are TGCGCCAGCAGCCAAACGGGACAGGGTTCCTACGAGCAGTACTTC. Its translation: CASSQTGQGSYEQYF.

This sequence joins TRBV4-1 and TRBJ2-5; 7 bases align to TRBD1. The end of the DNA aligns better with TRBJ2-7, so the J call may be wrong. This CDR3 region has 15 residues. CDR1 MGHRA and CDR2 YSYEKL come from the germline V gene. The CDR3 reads CASSHIGTDLYEQYF. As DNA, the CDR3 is TGCGCCAGCAGCCACATCGGGACAGACCTCTACGAGCAGTACTTC.

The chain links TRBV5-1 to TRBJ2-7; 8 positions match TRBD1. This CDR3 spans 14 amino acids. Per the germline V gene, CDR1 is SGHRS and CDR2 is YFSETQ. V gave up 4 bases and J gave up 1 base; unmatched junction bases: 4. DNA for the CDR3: TGCGCCAGCAGCACCGGACAGGGATCCTACGAGCAGTACTTC. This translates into CASSTGQGSYEQYF.

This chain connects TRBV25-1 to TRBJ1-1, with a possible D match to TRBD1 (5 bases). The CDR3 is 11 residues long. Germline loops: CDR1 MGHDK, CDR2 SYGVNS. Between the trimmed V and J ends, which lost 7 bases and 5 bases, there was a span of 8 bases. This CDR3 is CASTQGTEAFF. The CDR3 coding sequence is TGTGCCAGCACCCAGGGAACTGAAGCTTTCTTT.

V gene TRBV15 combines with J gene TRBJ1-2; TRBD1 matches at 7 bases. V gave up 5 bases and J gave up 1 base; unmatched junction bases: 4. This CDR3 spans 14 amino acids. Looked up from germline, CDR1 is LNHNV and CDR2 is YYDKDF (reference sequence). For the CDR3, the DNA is TGTGCCACCAGCGCCGACAGGGTTAACTATGGCTACACCTTC. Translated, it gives CATSADRVNYGYTF.